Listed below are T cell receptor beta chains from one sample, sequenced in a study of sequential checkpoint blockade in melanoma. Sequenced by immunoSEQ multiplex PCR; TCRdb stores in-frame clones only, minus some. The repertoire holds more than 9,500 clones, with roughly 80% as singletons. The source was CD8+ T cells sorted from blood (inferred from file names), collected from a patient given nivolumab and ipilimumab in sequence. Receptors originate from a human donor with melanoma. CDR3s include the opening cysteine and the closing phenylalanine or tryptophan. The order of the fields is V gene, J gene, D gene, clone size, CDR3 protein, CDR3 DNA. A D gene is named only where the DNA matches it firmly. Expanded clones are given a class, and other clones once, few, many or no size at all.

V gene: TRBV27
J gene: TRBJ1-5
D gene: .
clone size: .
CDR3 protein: CASSVQSGQPQHF
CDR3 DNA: TGTGCCAGCAGTGTCCAGAGCGGTCAGCCCCAGCATTTT

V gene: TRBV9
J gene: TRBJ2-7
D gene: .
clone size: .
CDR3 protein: CASSVTGSYEQYF
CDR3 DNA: TGTGCCAGCAGCGTAACAGGGTCCTACGAGCAGTACTTC

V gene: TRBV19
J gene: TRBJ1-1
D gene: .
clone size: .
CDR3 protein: CASSFSRTEAFF
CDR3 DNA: TGTGCCAGTAGCTTTTCCAGGACTGAAGCTTTCTTT

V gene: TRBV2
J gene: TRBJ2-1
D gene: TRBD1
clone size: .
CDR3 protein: CAGQGSYNEQFF
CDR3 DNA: TGTGCCGGACAGGGTTCCTACAATGAGCAGTTCTTC

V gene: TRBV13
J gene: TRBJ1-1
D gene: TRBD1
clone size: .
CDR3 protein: CASSLGALGQTNTEAFF
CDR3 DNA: TGTGCCAGCAGCTTAGGTGCATTGGGACAGACGAACACTGAAGCTTTCTTT

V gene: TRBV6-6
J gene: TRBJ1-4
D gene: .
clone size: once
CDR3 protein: CASSYSQAIPNEKLFF
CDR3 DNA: TGTGCCAGCAGTTACTCCCAAGCGATACCAAATGAAAAACTGTTTTTT

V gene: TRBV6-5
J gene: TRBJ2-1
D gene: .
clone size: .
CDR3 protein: CASSYSRLNNEQFF
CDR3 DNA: TGTGCCAGCAGTTACTCTAGACTGAACAATGAGCAGTTCTTC

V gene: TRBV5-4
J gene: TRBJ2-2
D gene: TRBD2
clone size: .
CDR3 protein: CASSWTGTRVINTGELFF
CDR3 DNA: TGTGCCAGCAGCTGGACCGGGACTAGGGTAATTAACACCGGGGAGCTGTTTTTT

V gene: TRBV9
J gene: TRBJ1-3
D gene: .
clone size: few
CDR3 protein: CASSPPELGSGNTIYF
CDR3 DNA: TGTGCCAGCAGCCCGCCGGAGCTAGGCTCTGGAAACACCATATATTTT

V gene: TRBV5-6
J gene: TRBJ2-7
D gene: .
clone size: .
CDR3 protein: CASSGQGYEQYF
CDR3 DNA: TGTGCCAGCAGCGGGCAGGGCTACGAGCAGTACTTC

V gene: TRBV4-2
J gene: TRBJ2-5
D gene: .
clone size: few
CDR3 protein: CASSQEGTRQYF
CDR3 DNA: TGTGCCAGCAGCCAAGAGGGGACACGCCAGTACTTC

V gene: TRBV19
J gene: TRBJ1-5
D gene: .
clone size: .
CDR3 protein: CASKGEGNQPQHF
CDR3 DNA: TGTGCCAGTAAAGGGGAGGGAAATCAGCCCCAGCATTTT

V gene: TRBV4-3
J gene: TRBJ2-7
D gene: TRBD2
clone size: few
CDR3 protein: CASSQEAGGMYF
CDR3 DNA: TGCGCCAGCAGCCAAGAGGCGGGGGGGATGTACTTC

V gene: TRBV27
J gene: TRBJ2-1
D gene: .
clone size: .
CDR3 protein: CASKSGTPFYNEQFF
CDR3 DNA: TGTGCCAGCAAATCCGGGACTCCGTTCTACAATGAGCAGTTCTTC

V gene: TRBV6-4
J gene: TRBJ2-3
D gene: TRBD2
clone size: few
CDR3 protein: CASSEKGTSGTDTQYF
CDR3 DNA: TGTGCCAGCAGTGAAAAAGGGACTAGCGGGACGGATACGCAGTATTTT

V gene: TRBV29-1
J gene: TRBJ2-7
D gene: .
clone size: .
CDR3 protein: CSVRGLNAYEQYF
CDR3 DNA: TGCAGCGTTCGGGGGTTAAATGCCTACGAGCAGTACTTC

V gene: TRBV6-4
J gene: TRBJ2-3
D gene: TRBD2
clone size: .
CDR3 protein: CASSDGSGGAIDTQYF
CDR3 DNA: TGTGCCAGCAGTGACGGGAGCGGGGGGGCAATAGATACGCAGTATTTT

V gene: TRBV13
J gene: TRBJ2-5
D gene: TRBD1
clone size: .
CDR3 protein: CASSPGTGRETQYF
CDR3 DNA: TGTGCCAGCAGCCCGGGGACAGGGAGAGAGACCCAGTACTTC

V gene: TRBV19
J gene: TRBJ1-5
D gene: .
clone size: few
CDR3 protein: CASKFQGGGNQPQHF
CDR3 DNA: TGTGCCAGCAAATTCCAAGGGGGAGGCAATCAGCCCCAGCATTTT

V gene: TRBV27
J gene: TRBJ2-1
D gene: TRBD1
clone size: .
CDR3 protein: CASSVQGARYNEQFF
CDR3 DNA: TGTGCCAGCAGCGTACAGGGGGCAAGGTACAATGAGCAGTTCTTC

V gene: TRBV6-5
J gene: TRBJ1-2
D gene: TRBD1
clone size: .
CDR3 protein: CASRRTGDYGYTF
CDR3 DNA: TGTGCCAGCAGACGGACAGGGGACTATGGCTACACCTTC

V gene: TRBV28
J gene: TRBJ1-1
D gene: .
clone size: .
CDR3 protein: CASMGWGGTEAFF
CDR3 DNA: TGTGCCAGCATGGGGTGGGGAGGGACTGAAGCTTTCTTT

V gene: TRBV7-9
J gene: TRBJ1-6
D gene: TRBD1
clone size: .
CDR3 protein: CASSSTGQDNSPLHF
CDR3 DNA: TGTGCCAGCAGCTCAACCGGACAGGATAATTCACCCCTCCACTTT

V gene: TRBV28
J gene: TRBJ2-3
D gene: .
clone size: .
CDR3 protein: CASSFSFAFSSGAPTDTQYF
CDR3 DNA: TGTGCCAGCAGTTTTTCTTTTGCATTTTCCTCAGGGGCGCCCACAGATACGCAGTATTTT

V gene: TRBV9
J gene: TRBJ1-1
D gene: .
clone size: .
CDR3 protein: CASSVEPGFPGTEAFF
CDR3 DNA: TGTGCCAGCAGCGTAGAACCGGGATTCCCTGGCACTGAAGCTTTCTTT

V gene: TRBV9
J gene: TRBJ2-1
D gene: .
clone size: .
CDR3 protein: CASSSRTNNEQFF
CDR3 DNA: TGTGCCAGCAGCTCCCGCACTAACAATGAGCAGTTCTTC

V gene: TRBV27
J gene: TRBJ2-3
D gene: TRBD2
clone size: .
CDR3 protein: CASSPGGGPSTDTQYF
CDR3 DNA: TGTGCCAGCAGTCCTGGGGGGGGTCCTAGCACAGATACGCAGTATTTT

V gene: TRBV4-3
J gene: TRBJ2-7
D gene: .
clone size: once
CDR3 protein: CASSPRLVSYEQYF
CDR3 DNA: TGCGCCAGCAGCCCGAGACTAGTCTCCTACGAGCAGTACTTC

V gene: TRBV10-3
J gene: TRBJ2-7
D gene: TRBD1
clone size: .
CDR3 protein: CATNHRDREGVGYEQYF
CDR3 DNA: TGTGCCACCAACCACCGGGACAGGGAAGGGGTAGGATACGAGCAGTACTTC

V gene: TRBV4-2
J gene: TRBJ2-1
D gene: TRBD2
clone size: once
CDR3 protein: CASSQASGDAYNEQFF
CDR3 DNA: TGTGCCAGCAGCCAAGCTAGCGGAGACGCCTACAATGAGCAGTTCTTC

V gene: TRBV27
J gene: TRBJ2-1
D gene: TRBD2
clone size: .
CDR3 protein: CASSHSGAYNEQFF
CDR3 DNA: TGTGCCAGCAGCCATAGCGGGGCCTACAATGAGCAGTTCTTC

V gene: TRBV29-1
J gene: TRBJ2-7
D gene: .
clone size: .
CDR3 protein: CSVGTGYEQYF
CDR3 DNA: TGCAGCGTTGGTACAGGGTACGAGCAGTACTTC

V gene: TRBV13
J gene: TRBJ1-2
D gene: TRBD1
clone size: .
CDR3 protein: CASSSGTGAYGYTF
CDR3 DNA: TGTGCCAGCAGCTCGGGGACAGGGGCCTATGGCTACACCTTC

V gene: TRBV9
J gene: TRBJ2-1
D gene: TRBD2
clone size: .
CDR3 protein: CASSAQSGGYNEQFF
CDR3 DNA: TGTGCCAGCAGCGCTCAGAGCGGGGGTTACAATGAGCAGTTCTTC

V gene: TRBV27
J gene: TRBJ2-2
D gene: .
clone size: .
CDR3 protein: CASSLFAGQLNTGELFF
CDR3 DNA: TGTGCCAGCAGTTTATTCGCGGGCCAGTTGAACACCGGGGAGCTGTTTTTT

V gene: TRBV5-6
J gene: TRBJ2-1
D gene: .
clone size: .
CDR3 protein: CASSPDSNEQFF
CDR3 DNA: TGTGCCAGCAGCCCCGACAGCAATGAGCAGTTCTTC

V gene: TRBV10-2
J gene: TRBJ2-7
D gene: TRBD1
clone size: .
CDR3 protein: CATGQGLYEQYF
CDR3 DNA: TGCGCCACCGGACAGGGCCTCTACGAGCAGTACTTC

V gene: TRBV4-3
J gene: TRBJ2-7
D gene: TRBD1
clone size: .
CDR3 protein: CASSQDGTGPNEQYF
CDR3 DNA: TGCGCCAGCAGCCAAGATGGGACAGGGCCCAACGAGCAGTACTTC

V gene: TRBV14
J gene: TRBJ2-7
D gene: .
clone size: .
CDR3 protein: CASSQVGGSYEQYF
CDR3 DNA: TGTGCCAGCAGCCAAGTCGGGGGCTCCTACGAGCAGTACTTC

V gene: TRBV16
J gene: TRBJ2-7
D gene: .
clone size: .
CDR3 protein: CASSPFANRGQYF
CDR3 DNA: TGTGCCAGCAGCCCCTTTGCGAACCGGGGGCAGTACTTC

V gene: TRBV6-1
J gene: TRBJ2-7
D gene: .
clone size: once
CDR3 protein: CASNGTPEQYF
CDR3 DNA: TGTGCCAGCAACGGGACTCCCGAGCAGTACTTC

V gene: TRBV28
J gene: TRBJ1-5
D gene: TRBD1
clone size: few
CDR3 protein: CASSFDRARQPQHF
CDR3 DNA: TGTGCCAGCAGTTTCGACAGGGCCCGGCAGCCCCAGCATTTT

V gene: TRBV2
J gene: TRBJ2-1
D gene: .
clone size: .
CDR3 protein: CASSESSDYNEQFF
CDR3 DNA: TGTGCCAGCAGTGAGAGTAGCGACTACAATGAGCAGTTCTTC

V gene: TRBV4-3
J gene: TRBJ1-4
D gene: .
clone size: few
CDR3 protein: CASSQDPGDNEKLFF
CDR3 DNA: TGCGCCAGCAGCCAAGATCCGGGAGATAATGAAAAACTGTTTTTT

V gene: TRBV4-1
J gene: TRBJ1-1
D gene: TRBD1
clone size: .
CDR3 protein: CASTPGQAGNTEAFF
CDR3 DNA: TGCGCCAGCACCCCGGGACAGGCGGGGAACACTGAAGCTTTCTTT

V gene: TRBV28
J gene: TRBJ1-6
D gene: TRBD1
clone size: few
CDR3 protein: CASSKRTGSSPLHF
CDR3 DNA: TGTGCCAGCAGTAAAAGGACAGGAAGCTCACCCCTCCACTTT